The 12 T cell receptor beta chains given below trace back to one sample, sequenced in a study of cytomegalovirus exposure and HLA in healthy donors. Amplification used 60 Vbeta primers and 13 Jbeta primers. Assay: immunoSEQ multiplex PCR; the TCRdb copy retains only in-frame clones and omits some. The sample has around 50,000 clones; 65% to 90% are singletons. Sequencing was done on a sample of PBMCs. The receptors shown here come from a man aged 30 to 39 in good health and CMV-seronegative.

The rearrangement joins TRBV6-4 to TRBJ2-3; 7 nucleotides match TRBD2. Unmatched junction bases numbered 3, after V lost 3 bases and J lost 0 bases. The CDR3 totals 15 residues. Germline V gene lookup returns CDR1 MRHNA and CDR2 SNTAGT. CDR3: CASSESGTSTDTQYF. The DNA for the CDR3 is TGTGCCAGCAGTGAGAGCGGGACTAGCACAGATACGCAGTATTTT.

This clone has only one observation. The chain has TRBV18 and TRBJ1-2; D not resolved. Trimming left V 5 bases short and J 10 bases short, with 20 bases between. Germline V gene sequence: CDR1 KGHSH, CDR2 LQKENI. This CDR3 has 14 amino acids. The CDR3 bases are TGTGCCAGCTCATCGACTGCATCCCAGCGGATCTACACCTTC. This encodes CASSSTASQRIYTF.

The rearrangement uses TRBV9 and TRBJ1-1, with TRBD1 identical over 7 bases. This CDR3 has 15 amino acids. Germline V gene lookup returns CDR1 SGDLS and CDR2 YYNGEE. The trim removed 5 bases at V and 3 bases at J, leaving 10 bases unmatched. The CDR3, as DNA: TGTGCCAGCAGGCCAGGGGGGCGGGAAGACACTGAAGCTTTCTTT. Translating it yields CASRPGGREDTEAFF.

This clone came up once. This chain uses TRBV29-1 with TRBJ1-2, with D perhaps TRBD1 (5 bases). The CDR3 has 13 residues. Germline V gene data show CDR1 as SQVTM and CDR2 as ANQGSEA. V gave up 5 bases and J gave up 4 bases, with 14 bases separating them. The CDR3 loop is CSVSRDSRYGYTF. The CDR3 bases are TGCAGCGTTAGCCGGGACTCCCGCTATGGCTACACCTTC. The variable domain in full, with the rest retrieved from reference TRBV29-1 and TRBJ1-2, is SAVISQKPSRDICQRGTSLTIQCQVDSQVTMMFWYRQQPGQSLTLIATANQGSEATYESGFVIDKFPISRPNLTFSTLTVSNMSPEDSSIYLCSVSRDSRYGYTFGSGTRLTVV.

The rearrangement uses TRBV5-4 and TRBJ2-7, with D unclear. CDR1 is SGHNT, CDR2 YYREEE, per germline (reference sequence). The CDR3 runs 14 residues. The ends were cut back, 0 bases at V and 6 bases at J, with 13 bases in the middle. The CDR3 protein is CASSLGVDSGEQYF. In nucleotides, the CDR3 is TGTGCCAGCAGCTTGGGGGTCGACTCTGGCGAGCAGTACTTC.

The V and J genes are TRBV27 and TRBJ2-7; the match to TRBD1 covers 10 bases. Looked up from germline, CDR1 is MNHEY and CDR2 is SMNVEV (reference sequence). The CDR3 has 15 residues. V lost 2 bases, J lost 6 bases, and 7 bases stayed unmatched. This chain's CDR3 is CASSLMGQGFGEQYF. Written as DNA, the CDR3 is TGTGCCAGCAGTTTAATGGGACAGGGGTTTGGCGAGCAGTACTTC.

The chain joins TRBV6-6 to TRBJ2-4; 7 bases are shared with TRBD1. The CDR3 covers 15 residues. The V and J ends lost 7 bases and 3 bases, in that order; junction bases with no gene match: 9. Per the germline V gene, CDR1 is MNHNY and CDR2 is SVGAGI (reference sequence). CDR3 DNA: TGTGCCAGCATTGACCCCCGGACAGGCAAAAACATTCAGTACTTC. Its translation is CASIDPRTGKNIQYF.

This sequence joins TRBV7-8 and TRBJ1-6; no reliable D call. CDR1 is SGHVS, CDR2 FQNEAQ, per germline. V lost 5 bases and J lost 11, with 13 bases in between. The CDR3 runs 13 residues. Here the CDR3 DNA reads TGTGCCAGCAGCAGTGGAGGCGGGACACCCCTCCACTTT. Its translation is CASSSGGGTPLHF.

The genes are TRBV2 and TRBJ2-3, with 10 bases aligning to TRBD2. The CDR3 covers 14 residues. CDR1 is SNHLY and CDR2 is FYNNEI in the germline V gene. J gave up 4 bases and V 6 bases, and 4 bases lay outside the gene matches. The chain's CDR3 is CASRPGTSADTQYF. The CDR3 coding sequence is TGTGCCAGCAGACCCGGGACTAGCGCAGATACGCAGTATTTT. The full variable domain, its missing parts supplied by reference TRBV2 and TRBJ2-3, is EPEVTQTPSHQVTQMGQEVILRCVPISNHLYFYWYRQILGQKVEFLVSFYNNEISEKSEIFDDQFSVERPDGSNFTLKIRSTKLEDSAMYFCASRPGTSADTQYFGPGTRLTVL.

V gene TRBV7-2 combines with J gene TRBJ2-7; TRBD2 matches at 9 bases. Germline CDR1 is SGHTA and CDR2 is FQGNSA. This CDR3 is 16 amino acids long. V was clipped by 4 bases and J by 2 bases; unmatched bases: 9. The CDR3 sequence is CASSSLPGLAAYEQYF. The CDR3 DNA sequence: TGTGCCAGCAGCTCCCTCCCGGGACTAGCCGCCTACGAGCAGTACTTC.

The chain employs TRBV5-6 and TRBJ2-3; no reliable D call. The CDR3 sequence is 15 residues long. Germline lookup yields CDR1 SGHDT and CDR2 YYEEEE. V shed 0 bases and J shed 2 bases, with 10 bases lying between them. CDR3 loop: CASSLEGVPTDTQYF. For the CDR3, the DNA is TGTGCCAGCAGCTTGGAAGGAGTTCCCACAGATACGCAGTATTTT.

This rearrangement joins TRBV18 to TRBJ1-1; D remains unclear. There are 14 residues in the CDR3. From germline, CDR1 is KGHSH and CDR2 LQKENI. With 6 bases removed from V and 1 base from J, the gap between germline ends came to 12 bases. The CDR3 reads CASSQLDSNTEAFF. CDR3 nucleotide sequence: TGTGCCAGCTCCCAACTCGACTCGAACACTGAAGCTTTCTTT.